The 18 T cell receptor beta chains below all came from one sample that was sequenced in a study of blood T cells in healthy people across ages. Next came a second PCR, run for about 7 to 12 cycles, which used a sample-barcoded 5' primer along with a J-beta primer mix. In TCRdb, the 5' RACE reads were re-called with MiXCR into one record per CDR3 protein. The sample contains 900,000 to 950,000 distinct CDR3 sequences, around 29% of which appear only once. Another study also made use of these data, one on T cells of mothers and their children.

The sequenced material came from blood. Receptor source: a woman in her forties in good health.

This clonotype was counted at least ten times. A read error may explain this, as a much larger clone is one base away. This chain connects TRBV20-1 to TRBJ2-7, with TRBD1 matching over 9 bases. The junction had 15 bases not matched to a gene; V was cut back by 5 bases and J by 7 bases. The CDR3 totals 15 residues. Germline CDR1 and CDR2: DFQATT and SNEGSKA (reference sequence). The CDR3 protein is CSAPRPRQGDNEQYF. CDR3 coding DNA: TGCAGTGCTCCTAGGCCCCGACAGGGGGACAATGAGCAGTACTTC.

This clonotype was detected many times. The rearrangement joins TRBV27 to TRBJ2-5; D gene ambiguous. The CDR3 length is 13 residues. CDR1 is MNHEY and CDR2 is SMNVEV in the germline V gene (reference sequence). V was cut by 4 bases and J by 1 base, with 7 bases left in between. The CDR3 loop reads CASSYSRQETQYF. The CDR3 DNA is TGTGCCAGCAGTTATAGTCGCCAAGAGACCCAGTACTTC.

V and J are TRBV7-9 and TRBJ1-4; D is perhaps TRBD1 (6 bases). The CDR3 loop spans 16 amino acids. Germline V gives CDR1 SEHNR, CDR2 FQNEAQ (reference sequence). Trimming took off 5 bases at V and 8 bases at J, with 21 bases between the two ends. The CDR3 loop is CASSLPSGTREEKLFF. For the CDR3, the DNA is TGTGCCAGCAGCCTACCCTCCGGGACAAGGGAAGAAAAACTGTTTTTT.

The J gene is TRBJ2-1, the V gene TRBV10-3; TRBD2 might be the D (7 bases). The CDR3 is 14 amino acids. Germline V lookup: CDR1 ENHRY, CDR2 SYGVKD. V was clipped by 10 bases and J by 6 bases, with 19 bases between them. CDR3 in amino acids: CATIGGAGGNEQFF. The CDR3 DNA sequence: TGTGCCACCATAGGGGGGGCTGGTGGCAATGAGCAGTTCTTC.

This clonotype was counted between two and nine times. V and J are TRBV5-1 and TRBJ2-2, with TRBD1 identical over 9 bases. The CDR3 sequence is 15 residues long. Per the germline V gene, CDR1 is SGHRS and CDR2 is YFSETQ. J lost 7 bases, V lost 4 bases, and 8 bases had no gene match. The CDR3 nucleotides read TGCGCCAGCAGCCTGGGACAGGGTACCAGCGGGGAGCTGTTTTTT. Translation: CASSLGQGTSGELFF.

This clonotype was recorded a few times. The chain has TRBV5-1 and TRBJ2-5; maybe TRBD1 (5 bases). The CDR3 loop spans 14 amino acids. Germline V gene lookup returns CDR1 SGHRS and CDR2 YFSETQ. The germline V and J ends were trimmed by 4 bases and 8 bases, with 18 bases remaining between them. CDR3 sequence reads: CASSPEAQGGTQYF. The CDR3 DNA reads as TGCGCCAGCAGCCCCGAGGCCCAGGGCGGCACCCAGTACTTC.

The rearrangement links TRBV7-2 to TRBJ2-7; TRBD2 is a possible D gene (5 bases). Germline-derived CDR1 and CDR2 are SGHTA and FQGNSA. The CDR3 contains 13 residues. The ends were cut back, 2 bases at V and 4 bases at J, with 9 bases in the middle. The CDR3 DNA follows: TGTACCAGCAGCTTATTTGGAGGTTACGAGCAGTACTTC. It encodes CTSSLFGGYEQYF.

The V call is TRBV15, the J call TRBJ2-1; TRBD1 might be the D (6 bases). The germline gives CDR1 LNHNV, CDR2 YYDKDF (reference sequence). This CDR3 region has 15 residues. The V end was cut by 0 bases, the J end by 0 bases, with 6 bases between. CDR3 DNA: TGTGCCACCAGCAGAGACAGGGGCTCCTACAATGAGCAGTTCTTC. Its protein product is CATSRDRGSYNEQFF.

The V gene is TRBV6-5, the J gene TRBJ1-2; TRBD1 matches at 10 bases. Germline V CDR1 and CDR2: MNHEY, SVGAGI. This CDR3 is built from 15 residues. The junction had 7 bases not matched to a gene; V was cut back by 5 bases and J by 4 bases. This chain's CDR3 is CASSPGQGGPYGYTF. In DNA form, the CDR3 reads TGTGCCAGCAGTCCCGGACAGGGGGGGCCCTATGGCTACACCTTC.

This clonotype was observed at least ten times. The rearrangement joins TRBV3-1 to TRBJ2-1, with 8 bases lining up with TRBD1. Germline CDR1 is LGHDT and CDR2 is YNNKEL (reference sequence). The CDR3 runs to 14 residues. V was pared by 6 bases and J by 6 bases, with 7 bases of the junction left unmatched. As DNA, the CDR3 is TGTGCCAGCAGTCCCGGACAGGGAGGCAATGAGCAGTTCTTC. It yields the protein CASSPGQGGNEQFF.

This clonotype was found many times. This chain connects TRBV20-1 to TRBJ2-7, with unresolved D. Trimming removed 3 bases from V and 0 bases from J, with 12 bases in between. Germline V lookup: CDR1 DFQATT, CDR2 SNEGSKA (reference sequence). The CDR3 has 14 amino acids. The CDR3 region has the DNA TGCAGTGCTAGCTTTCAGGTCCACTCCTACGAGCAGTACTTC. Its protein product is CSASFQVHSYEQYF.

The rearrangement uses TRBV7-2 and TRBJ2-3; 14 bases are a match to TRBD2. CDR3 size: 18 residues. Germline loops: CDR1 SGHTA, CDR2 FQGNSA. Unmatched junction bases numbered 8, after V lost 5 bases and J lost 1 base. Here the CDR3 DNA reads TGTGCCAGCAGCCCGACTAGCGGGGGGGTGTGGGGCACAGATACGCAGTATTTT. Translation gives CASSPTSGGVWGTDTQYF.

CDR3 residues: CASSVGDRGWQTQYF. The CDR3 DNA reads as TGTGCCAGCAGCGTAGGGGACAGGGGATGGCAGACCCAGTACTTC. This chain links TRBV9 with TRBJ2-5; 10 bases match TRBD1. The ends lost 0 bases at V and 6 bases at J; junction bases unmatched: 5. Looked up from germline, CDR1 is SGDLS and CDR2 is YYNGEE. There are 15 residues in the CDR3.

This chain connects TRBV7-8 to TRBJ1-2; 7 bases fit TRBD1. V shed 0 bases and J 3 bases; nucleotides not matched to a gene: 10. Germline V gives CDR1 SGHVS, CDR2 FQNEAQ. This CDR3 is built from 17 residues. As DNA, the CDR3 is TGTGCCAGCAGCTTAGCGTGGACAGGCCTGAACCACTATGGCTACACCTTC. Translating gives CASSLAWTGLNHYGYTF.

This clonotype was counted ten times or more. The CDR3 spells CASSPWTGEEQYF. The CDR3 DNA reads as TGTGCCAGCAGTCCGTGGACAGGGGAGGAACAGTACTTC. The chain carries TRBV28 and TRBJ2-7, with 9 positions matching TRBD1. The J segment lost 10 bases and the V segment lost 5 bases, leaving 9 bases of the junction unmatched. CDR1 and CDR2 (germline): MDHEN, SYDVKM. The CDR3 spans 13 residues.

This clonotype was recorded at least ten times. The rearrangement joins TRBV7-8 to TRBJ2-7; no reliable D call. Germline V CDR1 and CDR2: SGHVS, FQNEAQ. The germline V and J ends were trimmed by 7 bases and 3 bases, with 13 bases remaining between them. The CDR3 consists of 13 residues. The CDR3 sequence: CASTPGQFYEQYF. Written as DNA, the CDR3 is TGTGCCAGCACTCCGGGCCAATTCTACGAGCAGTACTTC.

This clonotype was counted only a few times. The chain joins TRBV7-9 to TRBJ2-5; the D gene is possibly TRBD2 (6 bases). The V end lost 4 bases, the J end lost 10 bases, and 16 bases lay between the germline ends. This CDR3 has 13 amino acids. Germline values: CDR1 SEHNR, CDR2 FQNEAQ (reference sequence). The CDR3: CASSSPGELDQYF. CDR3 DNA sequence: TGTGCCAGCAGCTCGCCGGGGGAATTGGACCAGTACTTC.

V is TRBV24-1 and J is TRBJ2-3, with TRBD2 matching 9 bases. Per germline, CDR1 KGHDR and CDR2 SFDVKD. The CDR3 consists of 17 residues. V was clipped by 3 bases and J by 2 bases; unmatched bases: 8. The CDR3 sequence is CATSDGASGMYTDTQYF. The CDR3 DNA sequence: TGTGCCACCAGTGATGGGGCTAGCGGGATGTACACAGATACGCAGTATTTT.